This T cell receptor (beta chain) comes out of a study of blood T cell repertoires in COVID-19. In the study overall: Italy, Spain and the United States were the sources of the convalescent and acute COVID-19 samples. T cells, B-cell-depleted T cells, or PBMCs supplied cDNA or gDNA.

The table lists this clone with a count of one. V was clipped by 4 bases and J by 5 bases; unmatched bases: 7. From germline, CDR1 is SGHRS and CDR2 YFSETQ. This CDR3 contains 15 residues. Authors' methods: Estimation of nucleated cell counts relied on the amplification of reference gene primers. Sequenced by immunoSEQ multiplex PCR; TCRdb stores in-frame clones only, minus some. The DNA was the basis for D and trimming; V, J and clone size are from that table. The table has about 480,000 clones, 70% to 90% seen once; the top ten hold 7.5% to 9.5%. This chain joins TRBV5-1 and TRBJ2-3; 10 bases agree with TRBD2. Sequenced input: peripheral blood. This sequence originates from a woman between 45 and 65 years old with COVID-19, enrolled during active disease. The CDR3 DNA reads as TGCGCCAGCAGCCCGAGCGGGGGGGCAGTAGATACGCAGTATTTT. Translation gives CASSPSGGAVDTQYF. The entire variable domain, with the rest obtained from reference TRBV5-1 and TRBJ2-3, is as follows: KAGVTQTPRYLIKTRGQQVTLSCSPISGHRSVSWYQQTPGQGLQFLFEYFSETQRNKGNFPGRFSGRQFSNSRSEMNVSTLELGDSALYLCASSPSGGAVDTQYFGPGTRLTVL.